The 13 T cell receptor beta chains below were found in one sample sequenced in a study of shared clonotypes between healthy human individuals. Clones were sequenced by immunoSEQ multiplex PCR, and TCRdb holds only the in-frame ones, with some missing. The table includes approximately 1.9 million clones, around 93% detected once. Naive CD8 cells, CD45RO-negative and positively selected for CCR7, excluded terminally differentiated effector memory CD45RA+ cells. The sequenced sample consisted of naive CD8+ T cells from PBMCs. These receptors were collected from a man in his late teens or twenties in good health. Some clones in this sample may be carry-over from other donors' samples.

CDR3 in amino acids: CASSPIAGGEVDEQFF. The CDR3, as DNA: TGTGCCAGCAGCCCAATAGCGGGAGGCGAGGTTGATGAGCAGTTCTTC. The chain carries TRBV7-3 and TRBJ2-1; 10 nucleotides agree with TRBD2. J lost 8 bases, V lost 5 bases, and 12 bases had no gene match. The CDR3 covers 16 residues. Germline V CDR1 and CDR2: SGHTA, FQGTGA.

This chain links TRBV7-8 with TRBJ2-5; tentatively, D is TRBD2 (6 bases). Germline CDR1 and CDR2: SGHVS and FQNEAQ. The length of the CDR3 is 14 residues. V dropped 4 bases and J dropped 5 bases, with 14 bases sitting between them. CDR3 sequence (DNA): TGTGCCAGCAGCTCAACGGGGGTCATTGAGACCCAGTACTTC. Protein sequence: CASSSTGVIETQYF.

The chain's CDR3 is CASSPRGISTDTQYF. In nucleotides, the CDR3 is TGTGCCAGCAGCCCCCGAGGTATAAGCACAGATACGCAGTATTTT. The chain recombines TRBV7-9 with TRBJ2-3; D is ambiguous. Trimming removed 5 bases at V and 0 bases at J, with 12 bases between. Germline lookup yields CDR1 SEHNR and CDR2 FQNEAQ (reference sequence). The CDR3 is 15 residues long.

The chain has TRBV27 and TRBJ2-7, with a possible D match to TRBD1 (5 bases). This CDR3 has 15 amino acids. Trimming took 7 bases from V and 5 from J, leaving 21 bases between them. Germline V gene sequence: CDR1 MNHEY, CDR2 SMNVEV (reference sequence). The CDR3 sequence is CASIPSWGKPHEQYF. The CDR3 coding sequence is TGTGCCAGCATCCCAAGCTGGGGCAAACCCCACGAGCAGTACTTC.

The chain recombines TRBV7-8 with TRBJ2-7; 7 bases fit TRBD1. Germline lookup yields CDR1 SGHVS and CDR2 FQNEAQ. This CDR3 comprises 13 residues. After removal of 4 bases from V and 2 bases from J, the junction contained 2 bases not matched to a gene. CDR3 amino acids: CASSYRGTYEQYF. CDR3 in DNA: TGTGCCAGCAGCTACAGGGGTACCTACGAGCAGTACTTC.

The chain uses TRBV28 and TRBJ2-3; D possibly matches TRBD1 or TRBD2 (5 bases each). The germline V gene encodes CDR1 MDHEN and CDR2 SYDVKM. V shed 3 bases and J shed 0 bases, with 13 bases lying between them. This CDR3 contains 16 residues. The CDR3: CASSFRGSSSTDTQYF. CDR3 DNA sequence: TGTGCCAGCAGTTTTCGGGGCAGTTCCAGCACAGATACGCAGTATTTT.

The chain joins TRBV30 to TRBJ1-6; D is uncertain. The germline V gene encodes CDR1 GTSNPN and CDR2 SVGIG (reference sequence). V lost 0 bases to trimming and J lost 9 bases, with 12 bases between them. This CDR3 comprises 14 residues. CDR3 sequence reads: CAWSVLDSSSPLHF. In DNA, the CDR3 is TGTGCCTGGAGTGTACTGGATTCCAGTTCACCCCTCCACTTT.

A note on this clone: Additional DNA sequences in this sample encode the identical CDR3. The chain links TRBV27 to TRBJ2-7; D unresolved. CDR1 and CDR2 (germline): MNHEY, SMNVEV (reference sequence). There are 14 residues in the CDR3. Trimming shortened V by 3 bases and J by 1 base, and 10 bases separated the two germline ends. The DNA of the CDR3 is TGTGCCAGCAGTTTGGGTAGGCGATCCTACGAGCAGTACTTC. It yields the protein CASSLGRRSYEQYF.

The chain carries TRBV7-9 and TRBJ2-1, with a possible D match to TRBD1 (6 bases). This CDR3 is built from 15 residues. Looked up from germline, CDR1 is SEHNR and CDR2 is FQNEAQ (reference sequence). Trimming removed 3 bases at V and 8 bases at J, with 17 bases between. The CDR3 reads CASSFPTLWGHEQFF. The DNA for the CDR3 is TGTGCCAGCAGCTTCCCAACCCTGTGGGGGCATGAGCAGTTCTTC.

CDR3 protein: CASSLGAHQETQYF. CDR3 sequence (DNA): TGTGCCAGCAGCTTAGGGGCCCACCAAGAGACCCAGTACTTC. The chain combines TRBV7-9 with TRBJ2-5; D gene unclear. CDR1 and CDR2 (germline): SEHNR, FQNEAQ (reference sequence). V was pared by 1 base and J by 0 bases, with 6 bases between. CDR3 size: 14 residues.

DNA of the CDR3: TGCGCCACTCTGGACAGGAACAATGAGCAGTTCTTC. It is translated as CATLDRNNEQFF. The chain has TRBV5-1 and TRBJ2-1; 7 positions match TRBD1. The CDR3 spans 12 residues. CDR1 SGHRS and CDR2 YFSETQ come from the germline V gene. The V and J ends lost 9 bases and 5 bases, in that order; junction bases with no gene match: 5. The entire variable domain, with the rest obtained from reference TRBV5-1 and TRBJ2-1, is as follows: KAGVTQTPRYLIKTRGQQVTLSCSPISGHRSVSWYQQTPGQGLQFLFEYFSETQRNKGNFPGRFSGRQFSNSRSEMNVSTLELGDSALYLCATLDRNNEQFFGPGTRLTVL.

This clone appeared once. CDR3 DNA sequence: TGTGCCAGCAGTGATTTACAGGGAGCTAACTATGGCTACACCTTC. The encoded protein is CASSDLQGANYGYTF. The rearrangement links TRBV2 to TRBJ1-2; TRBD1 is a possible D gene (6 bases). The CDR3 is 15 amino acids. V lost 3 bases to trimming and J lost 0 bases, with 11 bases between them. Germline V gene lookup returns CDR1 SNHLY and CDR2 FYNNEI.

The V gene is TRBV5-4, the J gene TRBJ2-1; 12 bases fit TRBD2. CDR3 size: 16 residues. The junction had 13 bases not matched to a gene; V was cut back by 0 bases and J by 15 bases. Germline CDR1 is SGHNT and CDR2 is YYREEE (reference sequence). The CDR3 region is CASSLVRLAGGPRLFF. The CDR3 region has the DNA TGTGCCAGCAGCTTGGTGCGGCTAGCGGGAGGGCCGAGGCTGTTCTTC.